The rows below give T cell receptor beta chains drawn from one sample of a study of blood T cell repertoires in COVID-19. The data were produced by immunoSEQ multiplex PCR, yet TCRdb's version contains in-frame clones alone and is incomplete. Of 230,000 or so clones in the sample, about 90% are singletons; the top ten hold 1.9%. Sequencing was carried out using peripheral blood. Every receptor here comes from a man aged 35-49 years with active or convalescent COVID-19. Each CDR3 is given without its conserved first and last residue.

length	V	J	CDR3
13	TRBV28	TRBJ2-1	ASSPRLAGDDEQF
13	TRBV28	TRBJ1-3	ASRRQGGSGNTIY
13	TRBV5-6	TRBJ2-7	ASSFGTGTAYEQY
13	TRBV5-1	TRBJ1-1	ASSLPGTGNTEAF
12	TRBV10-1	TRBJ2-5	ASSESAGRETQY
15	TRBV7-9	TRBJ1-4	ASSPTLGRGLLEKLF
11	TRBV10-1	TRBJ1-4	ASSDPVGGDGS
12	TRBV6-5	TRBJ2-5	ASSSREGEETQY
12	TRBV9	TRBJ1-2	ASRDTGRSYGYT
17	TRBV7-8	TRBJ1-5	ASSPYTPDRVKRNQPQH
12	TRBV7-9	TRBJ2-7	ASSFQQVSDEQY
14	TRBV7-3	TRBJ2-7	ASSPGLAESSYEQY
13	TRBV3-1/TRBV3-2	TRBJ1-5	ASSPGTGVVQPQH
13	TRBV27	TRBJ1-4	ASRGGARANEKLF
10	TRBV6-5	TRBJ1-1	ASSYSGGRAF
10	TRBV18	TRBJ1-1	ASSGLGQEAF
13	TRBV5-1	TRBJ1-4	ASSLVPGANEKLF
14	TRBV30	TRBJ2-6	AWSRMGAPGANVLT
9	TRBV2	TRBJ1-1	ASSQGVEAF
15	TRBV20-1	TRBJ2-3	SASQASGGAGTDTQY
12	TRBV30	TRBJ1-1	AWSVEGRDTEAF
12	TRBV7-9	TRBJ1-2	ASSFWDSQYGYT
12	TRBV5-1	TRBJ2-1	ASSPGSSYNEQF
17	TRBV19	TRBJ1-2	ASSSRVTRDSLRSYGYT
11	TRBV5-4	TRBJ2-1	ASSFQVNNEQF
13	TRBV27	TRBJ2-5	ASSFHWDRVKTQY
12	TRBV15	TRBJ1-2	ATSIGGANYGYT
11	TRBV12-3/TRBV12-4	TRBJ2-2	APGGGNTGELF
14	TRBV10-3	TRBJ1-1	AIRAGTGKMNTEAF
13	TRBV28	TRBJ1-6	ASRIRDRRNSPLH
13	TRBV5-1	TRBJ2-7	ASSLGSTGLVEQY
10	TRBV4-1	TRBJ2-3	ASSLPLDTQY
11	TRBV5-1	TRBJ2-5	ASRRGPQETQY
13	TRBV11-2	TRBJ1-3	ASSLGGNSGNTIY
13	TRBV27	TRBJ1-5	ASSRSTSGLQPQH
11	TRBV19	TRBJ2-7	ASSIVLAHEQY
18	TRBV19	TRBJ2-1	ASSPSPTGLAGSTYNEQF
10	TRBV9	TRBJ1-2	ASSGVAGGYT
13	TRBV19	TRBJ1-1	ASSWTGTGDTEAF
13	TRBV18	TRBJ2-5	ASSPLQGSQETQY
12	TRBV5-6	TRBJ1-2	ASSSRGLRYGYT
14	TRBV6-5	TRBJ2-7	ASSLLPTGFSYEQY
11	TRBV28	TRBJ1-5	ASRYYSNQPQH
17	TRBV7-9	TRBJ1-4	ASSSFPARQGTTNEKLF
15	TRBV9	TRBJ1-2	ASTAGGRGRWGYGYT
12	TRBV19	TRBJ1-6	ASSRDRENSPLH
11	TRBV6-5	TRBJ2-5	ASSPPRRETQY
11	TRBV5-1	TRBJ2-3	ASRGPGSDTQY
13	TRBV11-2	TRBJ2-6	ASSFPQGRANVLT
9	TRBV29-1	TRBJ1-2	SVRQGEGYT
16	TRBV28	TRBJ2-7	ASSLYGLAGPLSYEQY
12	TRBV6-6	TRBJ2-3	ASSPRRETDTQY
15	TRBV30	TRBJ2-1	AWSLGEGGGAHNEQF
13	TRBV9	TRBJ1-2	ASSASPREYYGYT
13	TRBV27	TRBJ1-6	ASSYEGRRRSPLH
12	TRBV9	TRBJ1-6	ASTLGAGNSPLH
13	TRBV13	TRBJ2-7	ASSLALRTAYEQY
13	TRBV5-4	TRBJ1-4	ASSLGLTGGEKLF
12	TRBV27	TRBJ2-7	ASSLLGQNYEQY